This TCR beta chain was identified during a study of identifying expanded T cells in peripheral blood. Study-wide findings and caveats: Differentially abundant clones: around 1.2 between replicates, approximately 16 at around 15 days, 19 to 20 at four.

As regards this clone: Antigen specificity is unknown.

Repertoires were generated with immunoSEQ multiplex PCR, while TCRdb's copy carries only in-frame clones and drops some. The sample records around 81,000 clones, roughly 81% being singletons. Sequencing was done on a sample of blood. This TCR derives from a person aged 18 to 75 in good health.

The CDR3 reads CALLTPSYEQYF. Written as DNA, the CDR3 is TGTGCCCTTCTGACACCAAGCTACGAGCAGTACTTC. The chain joins TRBV6-1 to TRBJ2-7; D remains unclear. V lost 11 bases and J lost 3, with 14 bases in between. Per the germline V gene, CDR1 is MNHNS and CDR2 is SASEGT. This CDR3 contains 12 residues.